This TCR beta chain was identified during a study of human T cells and chemical hapten exposure. Overall study context: The use of 2% DPC on approximately 2 cm by approximately 2 cm of upper inner arm skin constituted sensitization.

TCRdb processed the RACE reads anew with MiXCR; each CDR3 protein has one entry. The data hold more than 300,000 distinct CDR3 sequences, with roughly 5% observed a single time. This clonotype appeared many times. Time point: pre-sensitization, week 0. Noted treatment: therapeutic diphenylcyclopropenone sensitization with weekly scalp DPC. Drawing of blood took place ahead of applying each patch test. V was pared by 8 bases and J by 7 bases, with 11 bases between. The CDR3 is made up of 11 amino acids. Germline-derived CDR1 and CDR2 are SNHLY and FYNNEI. Material: whole blood, obtained in connection with sensitization to the hapten diphenylcyclopropenone (DPC). The chain combines TRBV2 with TRBJ1-1; unclear D gene. The origin of this receptor is a woman between 45 and 65 years old with alopecia areata. Some clones in this sample may be carry-over from other donors' samples. Here the CDR3 DNA reads TGTGCCAGCTCCCCCCGGGGTGAAGCTTTCTTT. This gives the protein CASSPRGEAFF.